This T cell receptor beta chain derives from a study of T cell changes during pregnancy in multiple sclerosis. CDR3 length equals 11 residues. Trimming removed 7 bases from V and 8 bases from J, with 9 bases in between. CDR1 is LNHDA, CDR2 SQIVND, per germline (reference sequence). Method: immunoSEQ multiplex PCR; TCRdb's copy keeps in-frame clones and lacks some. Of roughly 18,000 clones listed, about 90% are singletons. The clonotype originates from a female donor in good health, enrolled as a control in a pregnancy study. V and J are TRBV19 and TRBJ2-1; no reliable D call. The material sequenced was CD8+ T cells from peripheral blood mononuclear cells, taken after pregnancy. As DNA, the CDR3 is TGTGCCAGTAATTCCCCTTATGAGCAGTTCTTC. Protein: CASNSPYEQFF.